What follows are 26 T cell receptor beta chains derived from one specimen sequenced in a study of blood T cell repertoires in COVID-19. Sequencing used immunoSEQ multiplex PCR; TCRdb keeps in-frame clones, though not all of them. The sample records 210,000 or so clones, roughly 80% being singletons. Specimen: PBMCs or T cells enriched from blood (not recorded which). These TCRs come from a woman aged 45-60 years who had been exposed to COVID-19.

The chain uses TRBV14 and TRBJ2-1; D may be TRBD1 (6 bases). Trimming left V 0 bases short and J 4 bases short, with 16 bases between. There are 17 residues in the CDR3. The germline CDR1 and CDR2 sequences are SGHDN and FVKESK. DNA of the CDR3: TGTGCCAGCAGCCAAGAATCAGGGGTCCCCATTTACAATGAGCAGTTCTTC. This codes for CASSQESGVPIYNEQFF.

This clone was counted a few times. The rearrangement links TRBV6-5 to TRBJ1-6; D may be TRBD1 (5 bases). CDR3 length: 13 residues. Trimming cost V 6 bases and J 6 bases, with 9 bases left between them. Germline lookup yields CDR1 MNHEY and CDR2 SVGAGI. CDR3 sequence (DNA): TGTGCCAGCAGAGGGGTATTTAATTCACCCCTCCACTTT. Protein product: CASRGVFNSPLHF.

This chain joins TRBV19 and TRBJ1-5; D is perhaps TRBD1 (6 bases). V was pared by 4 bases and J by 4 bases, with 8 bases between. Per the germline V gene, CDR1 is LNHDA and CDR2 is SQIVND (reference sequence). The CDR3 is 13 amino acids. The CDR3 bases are TGTGCCAGTAGTACTACAGGGAATCAGCCCCAGCATTTT. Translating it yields CASSTTGNQPQHF.

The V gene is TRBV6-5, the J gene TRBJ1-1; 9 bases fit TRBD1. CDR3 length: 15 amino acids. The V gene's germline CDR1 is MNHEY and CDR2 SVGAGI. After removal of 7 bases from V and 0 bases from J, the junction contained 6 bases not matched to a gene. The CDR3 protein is CASTGQGFMNTEAFF. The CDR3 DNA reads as TGTGCCAGCACGGGACAGGGCTTCATGAACACTGAAGCTTTCTTT.

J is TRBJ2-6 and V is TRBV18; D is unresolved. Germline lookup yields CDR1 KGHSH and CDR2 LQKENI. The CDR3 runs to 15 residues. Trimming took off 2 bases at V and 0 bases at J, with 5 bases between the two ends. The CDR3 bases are TGTGCCAGCTCACCATCCGTCTCTGGGGCCAACGTCCTGACTTTC. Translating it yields CASSPSVSGANVLTF. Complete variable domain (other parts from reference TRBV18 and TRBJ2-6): NAGVMQNPRHLVRRRGQEARLRCSPMKGHSHVYWYRQLPEEGLKFMVYLQKENIIDESGMPKERFSAEFPKEGPSILRIQQVVRGDSAAYFCASSPSVSGANVLTFGAGSRLTVL.

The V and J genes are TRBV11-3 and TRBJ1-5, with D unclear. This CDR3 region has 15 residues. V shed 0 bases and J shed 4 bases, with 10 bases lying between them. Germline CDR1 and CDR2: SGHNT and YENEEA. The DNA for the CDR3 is TGTGCCAGCAGCTTAGATAGGACTGAGAATCAGCCCCAGCATTTT. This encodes CASSLDRTENQPQHF. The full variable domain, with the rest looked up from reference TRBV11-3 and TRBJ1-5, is EAGVVQSPRYKIIEKKQPVAFWCNPISGHNTLYWYLQNLGQGPELLIRYENEEAVDDSQLPKDRFSAERLKGVDSTLKIQPAELGDSAVYLCASSLDRTENQPQHFGDGTRLSIL.

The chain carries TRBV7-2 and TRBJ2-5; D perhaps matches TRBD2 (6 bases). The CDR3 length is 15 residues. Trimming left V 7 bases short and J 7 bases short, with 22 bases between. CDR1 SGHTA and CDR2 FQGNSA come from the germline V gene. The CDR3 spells CASTLGKGPAGTQYF. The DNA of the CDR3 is TGTGCCAGCACCCTTGGCAAGGGGCCAGCGGGGACCCAGTACTTC. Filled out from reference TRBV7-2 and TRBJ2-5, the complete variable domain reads GAGVSQSPSNKVTEKGKDVELRCDPISGHTALYWYRQSLGQGLEFLIYFQGNSAPDKSGLPSDRFSAERTGGSVSTLTIQRTQQEDSAVYLCASTLGKGPAGTQYFGPGTRLLVL.

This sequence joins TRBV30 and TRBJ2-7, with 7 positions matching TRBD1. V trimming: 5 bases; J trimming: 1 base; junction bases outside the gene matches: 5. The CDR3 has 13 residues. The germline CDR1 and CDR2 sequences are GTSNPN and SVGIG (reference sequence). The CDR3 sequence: CAWGRDRSYEQYF. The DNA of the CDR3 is TGTGCCTGGGGCCGGGACAGATCCTACGAGCAGTACTTC.

In DNA, the CDR3 is TGTGCCACCAGCAGAGGCCGACAGGGAGGTCAGCCCCAGCATTTT. Translating gives CATSRGRQGGQPQHF. The V call is TRBV15, the J call TRBJ1-5, with 7 bases matching TRBD1. V gave up 1 base and J gave up 6 bases; unmatched junction bases: 6. The CDR3 runs 15 residues. Germline V gene data show CDR1 as LNHNV and CDR2 as YYDKDF (reference sequence).

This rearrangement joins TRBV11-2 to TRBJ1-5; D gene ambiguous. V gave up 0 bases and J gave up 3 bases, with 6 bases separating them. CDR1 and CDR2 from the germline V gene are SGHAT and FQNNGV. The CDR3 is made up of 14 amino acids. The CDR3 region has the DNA TGTGCCAGCAGCTTAGATCGGTCCAATCAGCCCCAGCATTTT. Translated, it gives CASSLDRSNQPQHF. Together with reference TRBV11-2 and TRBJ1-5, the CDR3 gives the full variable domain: EAGVAQSPRYKIIEKRQSVAFWCNPISGHATLYWYQQILGQGPKLLIQFQNNGVVDDSQLPKDRFSAERLKGVDSTLKIQPAKLEDSAVYLCASSLDRSNQPQHFGDGTRLSIL.

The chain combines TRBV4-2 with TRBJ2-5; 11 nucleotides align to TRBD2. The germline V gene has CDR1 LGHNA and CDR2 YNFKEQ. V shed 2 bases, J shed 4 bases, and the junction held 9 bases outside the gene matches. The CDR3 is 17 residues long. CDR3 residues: CASSQPSGGPPGETQYF. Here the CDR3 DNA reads TGTGCCAGCAGCCAACCTAGCGGGGGGCCGCCGGGAGAGACCCAGTACTTC.

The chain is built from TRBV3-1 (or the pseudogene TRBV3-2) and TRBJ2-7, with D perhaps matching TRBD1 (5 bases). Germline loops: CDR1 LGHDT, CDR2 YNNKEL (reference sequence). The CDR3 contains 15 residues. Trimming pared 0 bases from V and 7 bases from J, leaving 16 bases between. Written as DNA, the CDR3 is TGTGCCAGCAGCCAAGATGCGACAGCCCTGAAGGAGCAGTACTTC. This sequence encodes CASSQDATALKEQYF.

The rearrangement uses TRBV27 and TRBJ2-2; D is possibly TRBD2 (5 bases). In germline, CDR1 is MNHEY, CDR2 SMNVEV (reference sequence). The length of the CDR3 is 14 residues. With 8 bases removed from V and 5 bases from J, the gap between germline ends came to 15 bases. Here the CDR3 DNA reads TGTGCCAGCTCTTTGGAGCGAGGGACCGGGGAGCTGTTTTTT. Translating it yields CASSLERGTGELFF.

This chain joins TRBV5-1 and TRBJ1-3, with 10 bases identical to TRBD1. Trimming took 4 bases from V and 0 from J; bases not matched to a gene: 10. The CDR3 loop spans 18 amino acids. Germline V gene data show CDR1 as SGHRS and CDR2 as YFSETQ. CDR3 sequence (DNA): TGCGCCAGCAGCGCGGGACAGGGGAAATCCCACTCTGGAAACACCATATATTTT. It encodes CASSAGQGKSHSGNTIYF.

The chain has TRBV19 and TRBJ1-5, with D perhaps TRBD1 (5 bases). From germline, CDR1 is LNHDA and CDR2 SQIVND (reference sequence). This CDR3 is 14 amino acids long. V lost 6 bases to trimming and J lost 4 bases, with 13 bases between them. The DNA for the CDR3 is TGTGCCAGTAGCCTACAGGTTTCTAATCAGCCCCAGCATTTT. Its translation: CASSLQVSNQPQHF.

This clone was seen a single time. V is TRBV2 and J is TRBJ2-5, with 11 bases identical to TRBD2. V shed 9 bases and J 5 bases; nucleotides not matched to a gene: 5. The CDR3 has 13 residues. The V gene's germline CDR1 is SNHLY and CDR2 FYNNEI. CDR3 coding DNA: TGTGCCAGTCTAGCGGGGGGCAAGGAGACCCAGTACTTC. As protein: CASLAGGKETQYF.

CDR3 sequence (DNA): TGTGCCAGCTCTAGAAAGGGGGAGACCCAGTACTTC. Protein: CASSRKGETQYF. The genes are TRBV6-5 and TRBJ2-5; a possible D gene is TRBD1 (5 bases). With 8 bases removed from V and 5 bases from J, the gap between germline ends came to 12 bases. This CDR3 is 12 amino acids long. The germline CDR1 and CDR2 sequences are MNHEY and SVGAGI.

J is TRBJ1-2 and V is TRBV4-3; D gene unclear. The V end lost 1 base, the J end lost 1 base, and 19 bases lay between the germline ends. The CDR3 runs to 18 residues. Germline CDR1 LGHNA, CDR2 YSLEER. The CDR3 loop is CASSQGLGRSTNNYGYTF. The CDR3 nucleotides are TGCGCCAGCAGCCAAGGCTTGGGCAGATCCACAAATAACTATGGCTACACCTTC.

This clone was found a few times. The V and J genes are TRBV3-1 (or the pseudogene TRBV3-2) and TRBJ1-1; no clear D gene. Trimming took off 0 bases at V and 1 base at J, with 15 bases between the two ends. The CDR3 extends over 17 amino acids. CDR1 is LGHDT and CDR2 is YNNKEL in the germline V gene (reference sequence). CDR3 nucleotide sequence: TGTGCCAGCAGCCAAGATTGGCGGCTCATGAGGAACACTGAAGCTTTCTTT. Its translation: CASSQDWRLMRNTEAFF.

CDR3 DNA: TGTGCCAGCAGCGAGCAACCGGGACAGGGGTTTTTTTATGGCTACACCTTC. Translated, it gives CASSEQPGQGFFYGYTF. The chain carries TRBV7-6 and TRBJ1-2; TRBD1 matches 10 bases. The CDR3 runs to 17 residues. CDR1 SGHVS and CDR2 FNYEAQ come from the germline V gene. V was clipped by 5 bases and J by 5 bases; unmatched bases: 14.

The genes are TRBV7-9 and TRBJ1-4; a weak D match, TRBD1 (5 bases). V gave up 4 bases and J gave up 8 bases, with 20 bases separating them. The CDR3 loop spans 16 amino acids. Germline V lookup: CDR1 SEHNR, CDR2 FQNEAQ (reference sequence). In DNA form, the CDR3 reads TGTGCCAGCAGCTCCACTCCAGGGAATGGTCCGGAAAAACTGTTTTTT. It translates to CASSSTPGNGPEKLFF.

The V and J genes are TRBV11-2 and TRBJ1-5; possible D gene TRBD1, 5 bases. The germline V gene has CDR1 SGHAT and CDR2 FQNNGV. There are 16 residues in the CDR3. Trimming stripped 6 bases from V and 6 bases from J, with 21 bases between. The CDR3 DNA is TGTGCCAGCAGTCTAGGAGGTTTCAGGGAGGGTCAGCCCCAGCATTTT. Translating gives CASSLGGFREGQPQHF.

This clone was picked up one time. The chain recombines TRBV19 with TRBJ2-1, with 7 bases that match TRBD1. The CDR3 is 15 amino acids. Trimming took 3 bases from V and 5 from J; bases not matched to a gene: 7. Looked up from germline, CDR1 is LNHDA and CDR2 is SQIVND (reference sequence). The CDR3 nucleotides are TGTGCCAGTAGTATTGGGGACAGAGATGACAATGAGCAGTTCTTC. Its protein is CASSIGDRDDNEQFF.

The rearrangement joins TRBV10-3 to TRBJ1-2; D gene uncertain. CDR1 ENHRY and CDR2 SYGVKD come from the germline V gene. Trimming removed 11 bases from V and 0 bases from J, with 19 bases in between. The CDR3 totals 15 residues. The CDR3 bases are TGTGCCGTCAAGGTGCAGAGGGAGGCTAACTATGGCTACACCTTC. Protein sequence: CAVKVQREANYGYTF.

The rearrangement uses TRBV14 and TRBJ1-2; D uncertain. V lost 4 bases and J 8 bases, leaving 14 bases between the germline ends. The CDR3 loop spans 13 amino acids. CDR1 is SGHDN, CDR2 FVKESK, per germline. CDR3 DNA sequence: TGTGCCAGCAGCCGAGAGCATCCTATGGGCTACACCTTC. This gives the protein CASSREHPMGYTF.

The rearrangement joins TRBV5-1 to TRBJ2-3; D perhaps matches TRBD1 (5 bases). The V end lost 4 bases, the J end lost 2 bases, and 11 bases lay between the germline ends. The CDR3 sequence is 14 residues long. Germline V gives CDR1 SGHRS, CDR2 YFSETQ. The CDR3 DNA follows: TGCGCCAGCAGCCCCCAGGGATACACAGATACGCAGTATTTT. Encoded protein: CASSPQGYTDTQYF.